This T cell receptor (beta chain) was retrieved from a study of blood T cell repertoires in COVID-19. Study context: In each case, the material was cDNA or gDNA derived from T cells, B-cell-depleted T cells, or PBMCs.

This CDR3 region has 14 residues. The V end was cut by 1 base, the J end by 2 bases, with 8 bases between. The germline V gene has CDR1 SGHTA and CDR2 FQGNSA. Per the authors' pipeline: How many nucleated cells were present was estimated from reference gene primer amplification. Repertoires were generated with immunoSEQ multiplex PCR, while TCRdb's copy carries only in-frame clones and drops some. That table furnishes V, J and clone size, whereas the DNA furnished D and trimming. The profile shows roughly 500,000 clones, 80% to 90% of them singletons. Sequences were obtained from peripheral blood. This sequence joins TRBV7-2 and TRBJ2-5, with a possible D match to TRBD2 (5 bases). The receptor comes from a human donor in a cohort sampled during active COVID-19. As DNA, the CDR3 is TGTGCCAGCAGCTTAGGGAGGAGGCAAGAGACCCAGTACTTC. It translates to CASSLGRRQETQYF.